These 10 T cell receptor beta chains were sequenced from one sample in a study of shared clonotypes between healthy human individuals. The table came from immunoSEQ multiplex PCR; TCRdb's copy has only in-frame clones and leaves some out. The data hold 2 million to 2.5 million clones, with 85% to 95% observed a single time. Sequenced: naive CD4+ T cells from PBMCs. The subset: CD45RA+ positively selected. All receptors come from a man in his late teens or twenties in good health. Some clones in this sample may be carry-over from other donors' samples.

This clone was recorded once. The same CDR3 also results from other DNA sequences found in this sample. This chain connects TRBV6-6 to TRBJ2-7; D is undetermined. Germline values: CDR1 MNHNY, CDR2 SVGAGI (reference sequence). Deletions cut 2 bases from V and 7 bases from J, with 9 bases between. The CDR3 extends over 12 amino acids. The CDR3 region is CASSYVAAEQYF. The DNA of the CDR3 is TGTGCCAGCAGTTACGTGGCCGCTGAGCAGTACTTC.

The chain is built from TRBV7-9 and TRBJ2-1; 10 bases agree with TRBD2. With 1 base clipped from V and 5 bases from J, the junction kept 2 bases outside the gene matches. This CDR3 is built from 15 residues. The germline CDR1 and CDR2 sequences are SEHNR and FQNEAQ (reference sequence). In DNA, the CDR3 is TGTGCCAGCAGCTTAGAACTAGCGGGGAACAATGAGCAGTTCTTC. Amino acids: CASSLELAGNNEQFF.

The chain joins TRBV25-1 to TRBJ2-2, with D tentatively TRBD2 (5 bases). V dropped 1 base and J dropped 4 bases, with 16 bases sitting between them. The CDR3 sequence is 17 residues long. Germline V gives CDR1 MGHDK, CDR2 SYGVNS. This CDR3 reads CASSESTSGLFTGELFF. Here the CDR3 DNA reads TGTGCCAGCAGTGAATCTACGTCCGGACTGTTCACCGGGGAGCTGTTTTTT.

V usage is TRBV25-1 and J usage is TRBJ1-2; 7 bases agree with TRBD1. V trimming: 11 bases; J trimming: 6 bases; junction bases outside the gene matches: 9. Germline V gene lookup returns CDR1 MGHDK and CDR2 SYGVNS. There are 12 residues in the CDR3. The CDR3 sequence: CAHEQGRNGYTF. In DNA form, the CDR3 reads TGTGCCCACGAACAGGGGAGAAATGGCTACACCTTC.

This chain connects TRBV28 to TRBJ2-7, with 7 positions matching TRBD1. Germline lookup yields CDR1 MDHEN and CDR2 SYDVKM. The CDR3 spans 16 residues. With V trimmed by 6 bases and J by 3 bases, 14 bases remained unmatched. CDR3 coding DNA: TGTGCCAGCAGCCCGTCACAGGGGAGAGGTCACTACGAGCAGTACTTC. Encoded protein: CASSPSQGRGHYEQYF.

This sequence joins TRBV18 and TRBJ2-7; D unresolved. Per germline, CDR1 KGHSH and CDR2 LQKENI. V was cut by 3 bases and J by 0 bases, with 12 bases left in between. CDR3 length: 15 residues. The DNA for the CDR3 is TGTGCCAGCTCACCGAATAAGGGCAGCTCCTACGAGCAGTACTTC. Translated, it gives CASSPNKGSSYEQYF.

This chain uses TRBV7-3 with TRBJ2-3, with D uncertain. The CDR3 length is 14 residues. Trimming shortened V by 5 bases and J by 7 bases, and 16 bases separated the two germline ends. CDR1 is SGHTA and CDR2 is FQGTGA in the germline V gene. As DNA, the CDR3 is TGTGCCAGCAGCCCACGACTGCCGGGCCATACGCAGTATTTT. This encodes CASSPRLPGHTQYF.

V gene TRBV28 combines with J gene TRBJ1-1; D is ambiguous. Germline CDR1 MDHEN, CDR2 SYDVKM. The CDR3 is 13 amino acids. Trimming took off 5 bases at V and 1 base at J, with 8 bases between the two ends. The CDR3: CASSLIWNTEAFF. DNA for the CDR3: TGTGCCAGCAGTCTAATATGGAACACTGAAGCTTTCTTT.

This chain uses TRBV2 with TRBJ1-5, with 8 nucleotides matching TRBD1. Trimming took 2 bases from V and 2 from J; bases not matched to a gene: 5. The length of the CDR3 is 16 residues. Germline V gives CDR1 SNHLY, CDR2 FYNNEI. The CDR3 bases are TGTGCCAGCAGTGAATTTCTGGGACAGGGCAATCAGCCCCAGCATTTT. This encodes CASSEFLGQGNQPQHF. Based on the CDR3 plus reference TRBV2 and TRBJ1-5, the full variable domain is EPEVTQTPSHQVTQMGQEVILRCVPISNHLYFYWYRQILGQKVEFLVSFYNNEISEKSEIFDDQFSVERPDGSNFTLKIRSTKLEDSAMYFCASSEFLGQGNQPQHFGDGTRLSIL.

The chain's CDR3 is CASRDRGPENIQYF. CDR3 DNA sequence: TGTGCCAGCAGGGACAGGGGGCCAGAAAACATTCAGTACTTC. The chain has TRBV19 and TRBJ2-4; 12 bases are shared with TRBD1. Per the germline V gene, CDR1 is LNHDA and CDR2 is SQIVND (reference sequence). The CDR3 has 14 amino acids. The ends lost 9 bases at V and 5 bases at J; junction bases unmatched: 5.